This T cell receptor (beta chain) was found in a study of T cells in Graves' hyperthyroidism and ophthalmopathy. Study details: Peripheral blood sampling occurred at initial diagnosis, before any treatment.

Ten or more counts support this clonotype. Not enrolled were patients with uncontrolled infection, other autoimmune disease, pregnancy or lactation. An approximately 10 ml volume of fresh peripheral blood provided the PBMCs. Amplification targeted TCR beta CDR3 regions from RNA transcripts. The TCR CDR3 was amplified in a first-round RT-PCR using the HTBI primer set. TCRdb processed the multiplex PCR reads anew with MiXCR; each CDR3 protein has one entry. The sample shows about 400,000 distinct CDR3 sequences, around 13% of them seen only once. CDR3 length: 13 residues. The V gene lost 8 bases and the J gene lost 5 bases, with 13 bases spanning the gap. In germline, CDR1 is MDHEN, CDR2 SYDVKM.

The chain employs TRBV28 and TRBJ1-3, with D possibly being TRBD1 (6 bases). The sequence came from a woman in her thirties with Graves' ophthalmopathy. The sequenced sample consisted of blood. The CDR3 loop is CASLSGARNTIYF. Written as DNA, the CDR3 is TGTGCCAGCCTTTCGGGGGCGAGAAACACCATATATTTT.